Listed below are T cell receptor beta chains from one sample, sequenced in a study of blood T cell repertoires in COVID-19. Sequencing used immunoSEQ multiplex PCR; TCRdb keeps in-frame clones, though not all of them. This table has approximately 210,000 clones, just under 85% appearing once. The specimen was PBMCs or T cells enriched from blood (not recorded which). All receptors come from a middle-aged man who had recovered from COVID-19. The conserved cysteine and the conserved F or W are not part of the CDR3 here. Fields, in order: J gene, V gene, CDR3 protein.

TRBJ2-1	TRBV9	ASSVSGRTYNEQF
TRBJ1-2	TRBV28	ASLTGATNLDGYT
TRBJ2-1	TRBV2	ASSGDRAAEQF
TRBJ2-2	TRBV11-3	ASSPWERQGATGELF
TRBJ2-5	TRBV3-1/TRBV3-2	ASSPTGVAQETQY
TRBJ2-7	TRBV25-1	ASRSRTGGSYEQY
TRBJ2-1	TRBV4-1	ASSQDVTGGEQF
TRBJ2-3	TRBV29-1	SVEITDTQY
TRBJ1-1	TRBV5-8	ASSPSGQGYTEAF
TRBJ1-6	TRBV3-1/TRBV3-2	ASSHGRRGSPLH
TRBJ2-1	TRBV10-2	ASSGYGIHNEQF
TRBJ2-7	TRBV18	ASSPPSDPYEQY
TRBJ1-3	TRBV30	AWSVGTAGNTIY
TRBJ2-7	TRBV15	ATSSLLDRAYEQY
TRBJ1-1	TRBV27	ASSSFGLRTGTEAF
TRBJ2-1	TRBV5-1	ASSPEGVSSYNEQF
TRBJ2-3	TRBV15	ATSIPGNTDTQY
TRBJ2-2	TRBV18	ASVSQGAAGELF
TRBJ2-4	TRBV2	ASRGEGEAKNIQY
TRBJ2-5	TRBV4-1	ASSQEWRGRETQY